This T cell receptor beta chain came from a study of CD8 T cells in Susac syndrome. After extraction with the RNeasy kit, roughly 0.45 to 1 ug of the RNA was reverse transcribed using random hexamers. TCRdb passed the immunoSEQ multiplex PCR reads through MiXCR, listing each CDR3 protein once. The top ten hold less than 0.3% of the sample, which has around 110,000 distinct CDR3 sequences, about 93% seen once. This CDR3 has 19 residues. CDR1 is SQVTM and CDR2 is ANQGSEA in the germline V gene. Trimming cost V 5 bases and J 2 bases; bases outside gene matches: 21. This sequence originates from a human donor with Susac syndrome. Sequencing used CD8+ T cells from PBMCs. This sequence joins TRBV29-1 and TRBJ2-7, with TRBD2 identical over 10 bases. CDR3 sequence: CSVIFSGTSVLTSPYEQYF. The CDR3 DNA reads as TGCAGCGTTATTTTTTCCGGGACTAGCGTGTTAACGAGCCCCTACGAGCAGTACTTC.